This TCR beta chain was recovered during a study of CD8 T cells in ankylosing spondylitis. Findings and limits, study-wide: Earlier studies detected some motif variants in reactive arthritis synovial fluid and blood.

The table lists this clonotype with many counts. The antigen is not known. Libraries for TCR beta were made by quantitative 5'-RACE with molecular barcodes. TCRdb reprocessed the 5' RACE reads via MiXCR and lists one record per CDR3 protein. The data hold about 190,000 distinct CDR3 sequences, with approximately 13% observed a single time. Sample: blood, either unsorted or a sorted T cell fraction (not recorded which). This clonotype was sampled from a female donor with ankylosing spondylitis or in good health (not recorded which).

For the CDR3, the DNA is TGTGCCATCAGTGAGTCGTCAGCGGGTCCTCCCTTCCGACGTGCCTACGAGCAGTACTTC. This codes for CAISESSAGPPFRRAYEQYF. The chain employs TRBV10-3 and TRBJ2-7; D possibly corresponds to TRBD2 (6 bases). V lost 0 bases, J lost 2 bases, and 26 bases lay in between. Germline CDR1 ENHRY, CDR2 SYGVKD. The CDR3 sequence is 20 residues long.